The 9 T cell receptor beta chains in this list originate from one sample, sequenced in a study of shared clonotypes between healthy human individuals. Clones were sequenced by immunoSEQ multiplex PCR, and TCRdb holds only the in-frame ones, with some missing. The sample carries some 2 million clones, 90% to 95% recorded once. Sequences were obtained from naive CD4+ T cells sorted from blood. As to subset: CD45RA+ positively selected. These receptors all come from a man younger than 35 in good health.

The rearrangement links TRBV6-5 to TRBJ2-5; D is undetermined. CDR1 and CDR2 (germline): MNHEY, SVGAGI. With 5 bases removed from V and 2 bases from J, the gap between germline ends came to 9 bases. CDR3 length: 13 residues. CDR3 coding DNA: TGTGCCAGCAGTCCCGGACGGCAAGAGACCCAGTACTTC. This encodes CASSPGRQETQYF.

As to this clone: The same CDR3 also results from other DNA sequences found in this sample. V and J are TRBV7-9 and TRBJ2-5; 9 nucleotides agree with TRBD1. This CDR3 is built from 15 residues. The V gene's germline CDR1 is SEHNR and CDR2 FQNEAQ (reference sequence). V dropped 1 base and J dropped 5; count of bases not matched to a gene: 5. This chain's CDR3 is CASSLGDRDVETQYF. Here the CDR3 DNA reads TGTGCCAGCAGCTTAGGGGACAGGGATGTGGAGACCCAGTACTTC.

Only a few counts were recorded for this clone. The V call is TRBV2, the J call TRBJ1-6, with a tentative D call TRBD1 (6 bases). The CDR3 length is 15 residues. V lost 7 bases, J lost 7 bases, and 17 bases lay in between. Germline-derived CDR1 and CDR2 are SNHLY and FYNNEI. The CDR3 DNA is TGTGCCAGCACGGAGGGGGAATACAACAATTCACCCCTCCACTTT. This codes for CASTEGEYNNSPLHF.

A word on this clone: Other DNA sequences in the sample encode the same CDR3. The CDR3 loop reads CASSLTSGPYNEQFF. CDR3 in DNA: TGCGCCAGCAGCTTGACTAGCGGTCCCTACAATGAGCAGTTCTTC. The chain uses TRBV5-1 and TRBJ2-1, with 8 bases fitting TRBD2. V shed 1 base and J 2 bases; nucleotides not matched to a gene: 2. Germline lookup yields CDR1 SGHRS and CDR2 YFSETQ. This CDR3 is built from 15 residues. Combining the CDR3 with reference TRBV5-1 and TRBJ2-1 gives the whole variable domain KAGVTQTPRYLIKTRGQQVTLSCSPISGHRSVSWYQQTPGQGLQFLFEYFSETQRNKGNFPGRFSGRQFSNSRSEMNVSTLELGDSALYLCASSLTSGPYNEQFFGPGTRLTVL.

The chain couples TRBV9 to TRBJ1-3; 10 nucleotides agree with TRBD1. V dropped 3 bases and J dropped 5; count of bases not matched to a gene: 8. Germline V gives CDR1 SGDLS, CDR2 YYNGEE. CDR3 length equals 16 residues. The CDR3 DNA follows: TGTGCCAGCAGCGGAGACCGGGACAGGGGCAGAAACACCATATATTTT. Its protein is CASSGDRDRGRNTIYF.

The V and J genes are TRBV28 and TRBJ2-5, with D possibly being TRBD1 (6 bases). Germline CDR1 reads MDHEN; CDR2 reads SYDVKM. The germline V and J ends were trimmed by 2 bases and 4 bases, with 14 bases remaining between them. This CDR3 spans 15 amino acids. The CDR3 region is CASSLAGLGAETQYF. For the CDR3, the DNA is TGTGCCAGCAGTTTAGCAGGGTTGGGGGCAGAGACCCAGTACTTC.

The chain couples TRBV4-3 to TRBJ1-2, with 7 positions matching TRBD1. Germline V gene data show CDR1 as LGHNA and CDR2 as YSLEER. V gave up 0 bases and J gave up 4 bases; unmatched junction bases: 14. The CDR3 runs 18 residues. The CDR3 reads CASSQEATGSHGGYGYTF. The CDR3 DNA follows: TGCGCCAGCAGCCAAGAGGCGACAGGGAGCCACGGGGGCTATGGCTACACCTTC.

This clone has only one observation. The J gene is TRBJ1-5, the V gene TRBV6-6, with a weak D call TRBD1 (5 bases). CDR3 length: 13 amino acids. Germline V gives CDR1 MNHNY, CDR2 SVGAGI (reference sequence). With 6 bases removed from V and 11 bases from J, the gap between germline ends came to 17 bases. The CDR3 sequence: CASSLGARSAQHF. Written as DNA, the CDR3 is TGTGCCAGCAGCCTAGGGGCCCGATCGGCCCAGCATTTT.

This clone was detected a few times. CDR3 nucleotides: TGTGCCAGCAGTTTATTAGGCCAGGGGAGCACAGATACGCAGTATTTT. This gives the protein CASSLLGQGSTDTQYF. The genes are TRBV27 and TRBJ2-3, with a possible D match to TRBD1 (6 bases). The ends were cut back, 1 base at V and 0 bases at J, with 11 bases in the middle. Germline CDR1 and CDR2: MNHEY and SMNVEV (reference sequence). The CDR3 length is 16 residues.